This T cell receptor beta chain was found in a study of glioma-infiltrating T cells after dendritic cell vaccination. The assay was immunoSEQ multiplex PCR, and TCRdb's table has in-frame clones only and misses some. The sample has 110,000 or so clones; nearly 90% are singletons. Regarding time point: after dendritic cell vaccination, including at tumor progression/relapse. This clone showed up just a few times. Germline CDR1 reads LGHNT; CDR2 reads FRNRAP. CDR3 length equals 14 residues. Trimming stripped 6 bases from V and 2 bases from J, with 14 bases between. The sample in question was blood, obtained after dendritic cell vaccination. The TCR sequence derives from a human donor with glioblastoma. J is TRBJ2-7 and V is TRBV12-5, with D possibly TRBD1 on 6 matching bases. The CDR3 reads CASGTQGSAYEQYF. CDR3 coding DNA: TGTGCTAGTGGAACTCAGGGGTCCGCCTACGAGCAGTACTTC.